These T cell receptor beta chains were read from a single sample in a study of T cells in Graves' hyperthyroidism and ophthalmopathy. TCRdb itself ran the multiplex PCR reads through MiXCR, one entry per CDR3 protein. Of over 450,000 distinct CDR3 sequences in the sample, roughly 17% were seen once. Source material: blood. These receptors were collected from a woman between 18 and 29 years old with Graves' ophthalmopathy. CDR3s include the opening cysteine and the closing phenylalanine or tryptophan. The order of the fields is D gene, V gene, J gene, clone size, CDR3 protein, CDR3 DNA. D genes are given only for firm matches. Expanded clones are given a class, and other clones once, few, many or no size at all.

TRBD1	TRBV7-7	TRBJ2-7	.	CASSLGPGQGQDEQYF	TGTGCTAGCAGCTTAGGGCCCGGACAGGGGCAGGACGAGCAGTACTTC
.	TRBV6-2/TRBV6-3	TRBJ2-3	many	CASSYSGSRADTQYF	TGTGCCAGCAGTTACTCAGGGTCGAGGGCAGATACGCAGTATTTT
.	TRBV6-1	TRBJ1-1	.	CASTDRDGTEAFF	TGTGCCAGCACTGACCGGGACGGCACTGAAGCTTTCTTT
TRBD1	TRBV7-9	TRBJ1-4	once	CASRGDSGYEKLLF	TGTGCCAGCAGGGGGGACAGTGGATATGAAAAACTGCTTTTT
.	TRBV24-1	TRBJ1-1	.	CTTSDLAGHTEAFF	TGTACCACCAGTGATTTGGCCGGGCACACTGAAGCTTTCTTT
.	TRBV7-2	TRBJ2-2	few	CASSLVPSTEGHGITGELFF	TGTGCCAGCAGCTTAGTACCCTCCACAGAGGGCCATGGTATCACCGGGGAGCTGTTTTTT
TRBD1	TRBV6-1	TRBJ1-4	many	CASSPGQSTNEKLFF	TGTGCCAGCAGTCCGGGACAGTCCACTAATGAAAAACTGTTTTTT
.	TRBV30	TRBJ2-1	many	CAWGSSYNEQFF	TGTGCCTGGGGTAGCTCCTACAATGAGCAGTTCTTC
.	TRBV7-8	TRBJ2-7	few	CASSLAVQGYEQYF	TGTGCCAGCAGCTTAGCGGTCCAGGGCTACGAGCAGTACTTC
.	TRBV27	TRBJ1-5	many	CASSPTFTVGGNQPQHF	TGTGCCAGCAGTCCAACCTTTACCGTCGGGGGCAATCAGCCCCAGCATTTT
.	TRBV4-2	TRBJ2-7	.	CASSQGHIDGLSYEQYF	TGTGCCAGCAGCCAAGGTCACATCGACGGACTGTCCTACGAGCAGTACTTC
.	TRBV11-2	TRBJ2-7	many	CASSLGDGLEQYF	TGTGCCAGCAGCTTAGGGGACGGGCTCGAGCAGTACTTC
TRBD1	TRBV28	TRBJ1-3	many	CASSQGDSGNTIYF	TGTGCCAGCAGCCAGGGGGATAGTGGAAACACCATATATTTT
.	TRBV11-2	TRBJ1-4	.	CASSLDLGSEEKLFF	TGTGCCAGCAGCTTAGATCTAGGCTCGGAGGAAAAACTGTTTTTT
.	TRBV4-1	TRBJ2-2	few	CASSVLGDTGELFF	TGCGCCAGCAGCGTGCTAGGGGACACCGGGGAGCTGTTTTTT
.	TRBV28	TRBJ2-5	many	CASSPLKGGLKTQYF	TGTGCCAGCAGTCCCCTTAAGGGGGGGTTAAAGACCCAGTACTTC
.	TRBV27	TRBJ1-6	many	CASRVRGFENSPLHF	TGTGCCAGCAGGGTCCGGGGTTTCGAGAATTCACCCCTCCACTTT
TRBD1	TRBV7-2	TRBJ1-1	many	CASSSTGGDFEAFF	TGTGCCAGCAGCTCGACAGGGGGAGACTTTGAAGCTTTCTTT
.	TRBV5-1	TRBJ1-1	many	CASSLWGEGTEAFF	TGCGCCAGCAGCTTGTGGGGGGAAGGCACTGAAGCTTTCTTT
TRBD1	TRBV7-2	TRBJ2-7	many	CASSLGDRSYEQYF	TGTGCCAGCAGCTTAGGGGACAGGTCATACGAGCAGTACTTC
.	TRBV20-1	TRBJ2-7	many	CSARVPGPIPYEQYF	TGCAGTGCTAGAGTACCGGGACCCATCCCCTACGAGCAGTACTTC
.	TRBV4-1	TRBJ2-7	few	CASSQDADRYYEQYF	TGCGCCAGCAGCCAAGACGCCGACAGATACTACGAGCAGTACTTC